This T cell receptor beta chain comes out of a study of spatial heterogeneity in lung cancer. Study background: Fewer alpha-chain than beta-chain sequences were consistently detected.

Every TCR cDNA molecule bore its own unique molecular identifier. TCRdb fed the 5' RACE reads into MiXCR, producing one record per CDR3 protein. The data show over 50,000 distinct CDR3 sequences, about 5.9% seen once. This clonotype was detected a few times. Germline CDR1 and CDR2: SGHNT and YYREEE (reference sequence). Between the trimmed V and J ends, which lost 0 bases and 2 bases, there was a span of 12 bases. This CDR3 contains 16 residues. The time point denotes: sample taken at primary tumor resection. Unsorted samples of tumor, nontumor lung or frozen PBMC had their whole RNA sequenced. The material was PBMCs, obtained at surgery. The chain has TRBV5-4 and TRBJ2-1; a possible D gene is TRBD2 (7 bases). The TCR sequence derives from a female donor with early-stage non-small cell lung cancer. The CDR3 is CASSLGGGGTYNEQFF. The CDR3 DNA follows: TGTGCCAGCAGCTTGGGAGGCGGGGGCACCTACAATGAGCAGTTCTTC. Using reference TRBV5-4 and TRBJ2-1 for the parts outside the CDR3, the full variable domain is ETGVTQSPTHLIKTRGQQVTLRCSSQSGHNTVSWYQQALGQGPQFIFQYYREEENGRGNFPPRFSGLQFPNYSSELNVNALELDDSALYLCASSLGGGGTYNEQFFGPGTRLTVL.